This T cell receptor (beta chain) was sequenced for a study of T cells after yellow fever vaccination. The V end lost 1 base, the J end lost 2 bases, and 12 bases lay between the germline ends. Germline loops: CDR1 MGHRA, CDR2 YSYEKL. CDR3 length equals 17 residues. Each CDR3 protein gets one entry after TCRdb re-called the 5' RACE reads with MiXCR. The repertoire holds around 310,000 distinct CDR3 sequences, approximately 3.9% seen once, with around a quarter in the top ten. The sequenced sample was PBMCs, obtained on the day of the yellow fever booster vaccination. This sequence was found in a man aged 18 to 30 who received the YFV17D yellow fever vaccine. The chain joins TRBV4-1 to TRBJ2-6; D perhaps matches TRBD1 (5 bases). CDR3 DNA sequence: TGCGCCAGCAGCCAAGGGGGATGGGGCACTGGGGCCAACGTCCTGACTTTC. Its protein is CASSQGGWGTGANVLTF.